The 3 T cell receptor beta chains reported below all come from one sample, sequenced in a study of OX40 agonist ivuxolimab in advanced cancers. Some clones are missing from TCRdb's copy, which holds only in-frame ones; the method was immunoSEQ multiplex PCR. The table lists approximately 60,000 clones, approximately 89% of them singletons, with 5% to 5.5% in the top ten. Sequenced material: CD4+ or CD8+ T cells sorted from blood, taken in a trial of the OX40 agonist ivuxolimab. Receptors were obtained from an adult with an advanced solid tumor such as melanoma, head and neck, liver or kidney cancer.

The gene calls are TRBV5-6 and TRBJ2-4; D possibly corresponds to TRBD1 (5 bases). Germline V gene sequence: CDR1 SGHDT, CDR2 YYEEEE. Trimming cost V 1 base and J 1 base, with 6 bases left between them. This CDR3 is built from 14 residues. This chain's CDR3 is CASSLQGAKNIQYF. The CDR3 coding sequence is TGTGCCAGCAGCTTGCAGGGTGCCAAAAACATTCAGTACTTC. The full variable domain, in which reference TRBV5-6 and TRBJ2-4 provide the parts outside the CDR3, is DAGVTQSPTHLIKTRGQQVTLRCSPKSGHDTVSWYQQALGQGPQFIFQYYEEEERQRGNFPDRFSGHQFPNYSSELNVNALLLGDSALYLCASSLQGAKNIQYFGAGTRLSVL.

This rearrangement joins TRBV6-5 to TRBJ2-7; 8 nucleotides align to TRBD1. Per the germline V gene, CDR1 is MNHEY and CDR2 is SVGAGI. This CDR3 has 11 amino acids. Germline trimming cut 9 bases from V and 9 bases from J; bases unmatched to any gene: 7. CDR3 nucleotides: TGTGCCAGTGGGACAGGAGGTCGGCAGTACTTC. Its protein is CASGTGGRQYF.

The chain has TRBV2 and TRBJ2-3, with D perhaps assigned TRBD1 or TRBD2 (7 bases each). The germline V and J ends were trimmed by 4 bases and 3 bases, with 11 bases remaining between them. CDR1 and CDR2 (germline): SNHLY, FYNNEI. The CDR3 contains 14 residues. The CDR3 region has the DNA TGTGCCAGCAGTGGCCAGGGGGGGACAGATACGCAGTATTTT. Translation: CASSGQGGTDTQYF. Together with reference TRBV2 and TRBJ2-3, the CDR3 gives the full variable domain: EPEVTQTPSHQVTQMGQEVILRCVPISNHLYFYWYRQILGQKVEFLVSFYNNEISEKSEIFDDQFSVERPDGSNFTLKIRSTKLEDSAMYFCASSGQGGTDTQYFGPGTRLTVL.